The T cell receptor (beta chain) described here comes from a study of blood T cell repertoires in COVID-19. Study-wide background: The origin of the acute and convalescent COVID-19 samples was the United States, Italy and Spain.

Germline CDR1 reads LGHDT; CDR2 reads YNNKEL (reference sequence). The CDR3 contains 15 residues. V dropped 5 bases and J dropped 12; count of bases not matched to a gene: 11. Measured with immunoSEQ multiplex PCR; TCRdb has only the in-frame clones, and not every one. The table lists 150,000 to 200,000 clones, about four fifths of them singletons, with 6.5% in the top ten. The rearrangement uses TRBV3-1 (or the pseudogene TRBV3-2) and TRBJ2-1; 12 bases map to TRBD1. The source material was peripheral blood. This clonotype was sampled from a man aged 65 to 79 with active or convalescent COVID-19. In DNA form, the CDR3 reads TGTGCCAGCAGCTCCGGGACAGGGGGCGCAAGGGGGCAGTTCTTC. Its protein product is CASSSGTGGARGQFF.